This T cell receptor beta chain was observed in a study of T-cell memory formation after mild COVID-19. Study information: TCR clusters were largely donor specific.

A single record per CDR3 protein comes from TCRdb applying MiXCR to the 5' RACE reads. The sample contains about 320,000 distinct CDR3 sequences, approximately 14% of which appear only once. Germline V lookup: CDR1 KGHDR, CDR2 SFDVKD. This CDR3 comprises 14 residues. V dropped 4 bases and J dropped 6; count of bases not matched to a gene: 5. This clonotype has ten or more counts. This receptor was taken from a man between 18 and 35 years old who had mild COVID-19 (a few samples of this study predate the infection). Cell type and time point are not known. The sample comprised PBMCs or a T cell subset sorted from them (not recorded which). The V call is TRBV24-1, the J call TRBJ2-1; TRBD1 agrees at 7 bases. For the CDR3, the DNA is TGTGCCACCAGTGAACGACAGGGAGTCAATGAGCAGTTCTTC. This translates into CATSERQGVNEQFF.